This TCR beta chain was captured in a study of T cell responses to AZD1222 COVID-19 vaccine. The data were produced by immunoSEQ multiplex PCR, yet TCRdb's version contains in-frame clones alone and is incomplete. The data contain approximately 160,000 clones, around 88% of them singletons. The CDR3 is made up of 14 amino acids. The V and J ends lost 5 bases and 4 bases, in that order; junction bases with no gene match: 8. CDR1 is SGHKS and CDR2 is YYEKEE in the germline V gene (reference sequence). This receptor was obtained from an adult in good health. This chain links TRBV5-5 with TRBJ1-2; 7 positions match TRBD1. The sample consisted of peripheral blood, taken on day 0 of AZD1222 vaccination. The CDR3 protein is CASRLDRASYGYTF. Written as DNA, the CDR3 is TGTGCCAGCAGGTTAGACAGGGCTTCCTATGGCTACACCTTC.